A selection of T cell receptor beta chains follows, all from one sample in a study of tumor-infiltrating lymphocytes in primary liver carcinoma. TCRdb called the multiplex PCR reads again in MiXCR, with one record for every CDR3 protein. The sample yields 95,000 to 150,000 distinct CDR3 sequences, approximately 70% seen once. Sequencing input: liver tumor tissue from sampling region 1. These TCRs come from a woman in her sixties with primary liver carcinoma and hepatitis B virus infection. CDR3s include the opening cysteine and the closing phenylalanine or tryptophan. A D gene is named only where the DNA matches it firmly. For some rows the clone size is stated as once, few or many, or as a class when expanded; others skip it.

>TRBD2|NA|TRBV11-2|TRBJ2-5
CASTLGASGPLGETLYF
TGTGCCAGCACCTTAGGGGCTAGCGGGCCCCTAGGAGAGACCCTGTACTTC
>NA|NA|TRBV11-2|TRBJ2-3
CASSFGRADTQYF
TGTGCCAGCAGCTTCGGACGCGCAGATACGCAATATTTT
>TRBD2|NA|TRBV6-1|TRBJ2-1
CASSGRTSGRAYEQFF
TGTGCCAGCAGTGGACGGACTAGCGGGAGGGCCTATGAGCAGTTCTTC
>NA|NA|TRBV11-2|TRBJ1-6
CVSSLELAVISPLHF
TGTGTCAGCAGCTTAGAATTGGCAGTTATCTCACCCCTCCACTTT
>TRBD1|NA|TRBV5-4|TRBJ2-1
CVSRNTPGQGSRNEQFF
TGTGTCAGCAGGAACACACCGGGACAGGGTAGTCGCAATGAGCAGTTCTTC
>NA|NA|TRBV6-5|TRBJ2-3
CASSRPGWSGQHDMQYF
TGTGCCAGCAGCCGCCCGGGGTGGAGCGGACAACATGATATGCAGTATTTT
>TRBD2|once|TRBV11-2|TRBJ2-7
CASSLTSGMYEHYF
TGTGCCAGCAGCTTGACTAGCGGGATGTACGAGCATTACTTC
>NA|NA|TRBV18|TRBJ1-2
CASSPDDRHLYYGYTF
TGTGCCAGCTCACCGGACGACAGACACCTCTACTATGGCTACACCTTC
>TRBD1|NA|TRBV11-2|TRBJ1-1
CASTPVAAKIGQVF
TGTGCCAGCACCCCTGTAGCGGCGAAAATTGGACAGGTCTTT
>NA|medium-sized|TRBV11-2|TRBJ2-3
CASSPDRPDTQYF
TGTGCCAGCAGCCCCGACCGTCCAGATACGCAGTATTTT
>NA|NA|TRBV11-2|TRBJ2-5
CARSLIRTSLGRGETQYF
TGTGCCAGGAGCTTAATTCGGACGTCCCTCGGAAGGGGGGAGACCCAGTACTTC
>TRBD2|many|TRBV4-1|TRBJ2-3
CASSRPPGGGPTDTQYF
TGCGCCAGCAGCCGTCCCCCCGGGGGGGGTCCCACAGATACGCAGTATTTT
>NA|NA|TRBV29-1|TRBJ1-1
CSVEEWLDTEAFF
TGCAGCGTTGAAGAATGGTTGGACACTGAAGCTTTCTTT
>NA|NA|TRBV11-2|TRBJ2-3
CVSSLFWSTDTQYF
TGTGTCAGCAGCTTATTTTGGAGCACAGATACGCAGTATTTT
>NA|medium-sized|TRBV11-2|TRBJ2-3
CASSPLEDTQYF
TGTGCCAGCAGCCCCCTTGAGGATACGCAGTATTTT
>NA|few|TRBV7-9|TRBJ2-3
CASSAASTDTQYF
TGTGCCAGCAGCGCCGCTAGCACAGATACGCAGTATTTT
>NA|NA|TRBV12-3/TRBV12-4|TRBJ2-7
CAISTSYKQYF
TGTGCCATCAGTACGTCCTACAAGCAGTACTTC
>NA|NA|TRBV6-2/TRBV6-3|TRBJ2-6
CASSPLCSGANVLTF
TGTGCCAGCAGTCCTCTCTGTTCTGGAGCCAACGTCCTGACTTTC
>NA|NA|TRBV14|TRBJ2-1
CASSPLTTLPYNEQFF
TGTGCCAGCAGCCCCCTGACTACTCTTCCCTACAATGAGCAGTTCTTC
>NA|NA|TRBV7-8|TRBJ2-3
CASSLAGSGSTDTQYF
TGTGCCAGCAGCTTAGCGGGTAGCGGCAGCACAGATACGCAGTATTTT
>NA|NA|TRBV29-1|TRBJ1-3
CSALDLSSGNNIYF
TGCAGCGCTTTGGACCTGAGCTCTGGAAACAACATATATTTT
>NA|NA|TRBV29-1|TRBJ1-2
CSVRGYGYTF
TGCAGCGTTCGAGGGTATGGTTACACCTTC
>NA|many|TRBV4-2|TRBJ1-1
CASSPGGGRSTEAFF
TGTGCCAGCAGCCCTGGAGGGGGGCGGTCCACTGAAGCTTTCTTT
>TRBD2|many|TRBV6-5|TRBJ2-3
CASSPTSGDTDTQYF
TGTGCCAGCAGCCCGACTAGCGGGGACACAGACACGCAGTATTTT
>NA|many|TRBV6-2/TRBV6-3|TRBJ1-2
CASSYQGYGYTF
TGTGCCAGCAGTTACCAGGGGTATGGCTACACCTTC
>NA|many|TRBV14|TRBJ2-5
CASSLKYF
TGTGCCAGCAGCCTTAAGTACTTC
>TRBD2|once|TRBV11-2|TRBJ2-1
CASRDREGRHNGQFF
TGTGCCAGCAGGGATCGGGAGGGCCGGCACAATGGGCAGTTCTTC
>TRBD2|once|TRBV11-2|TRBJ2-2
CVSSRRLAEDIGELFF
TGTGTCAGCAGTCGTCGACTAGCGGAAGACATCGGGGAGCTGTTTTTT
>NA|NA|TRBV6-5|TRBJ1-6
CASSRTTEGNSPLHF
TGTGCCAGCAGCCGCACCACAGAGGGGAATTCACCCCTCCACTTT
>NA|many|TRBV4-1|TRBJ1-2
CASSQAQLNYGYTF
TGCGCCAGCAGCCAAGCACAGCTAAACTATGGCTACACCTTC
>NA|many|TRBV29-1|TRBJ2-3
CSVGRRLTDTQYF
TGCAGCGTTGGGCGGAGACTCACAGATACGCAGTATTTT
>NA|NA|TRBV9|TRBJ2-1
CASSVDRGRNEQFF
TGTGCCAGCAGCGTAGATAGGGGGAGGAATGAGCAGTTCTTC
>NA|many|TRBV6-1|TRBJ2-1
CASTKKEGGLRANEQFF
TGTGCCAGCACCAAGAAAGAGGGGGGACTACGGGCGAATGAGCAGTTCTTC
>TRBD1|few|TRBV29-1|TRBJ2-1
CSIGGQGNEQFF
TGCAGCATTGGTGGACAGGGAAATGAGCAGTTCTTC
>NA|many|TRBV12-3/TRBV12-4|TRBJ2-1
CASRPGQKNEQFF
TGTGCCAGCCGTCCCGGGCAAAAGAATGAGCAGTTCTTC
>NA|many|TRBV4-1|TRBJ1-2
CASSQDQWTESGGYTF
TGCGCCAGCAGCCAAGATCAGTGGACAGAATCGGGTGGCTACACCTTC
>NA|NA|TRBV6-2/TRBV6-3|TRBJ2-3
CASGKGDTFSTEKQYF
TGTGCCAGCGGAAAGGGGGACACCTTCTCCACAGAAAAGCAGTATTTT
>TRBD2|many|TRBV11-1|TRBJ2-1
CASKVAAGGAYNEQFF
TGTGCCAGCAAAGTAGCGGCGGGGGGGGCCTACAATGAGCAGTTCTTC
>NA|many|TRBV11-2|TRBJ2-1
CASSLGRDYNEQFF
TGTGCCAGCAGCTTAGGGAGGGACTACAATGAGCAGTTCTTC
>NA|many|TRBV6-5|TRBJ1-1
CASSTQGRQNTEAFF
TGTGCCAGCAGTACTCAGGGACGGCAGAACACTGAAGCTTTCTTT
>NA|NA|TRBV7-4|TRBJ1-5
CASSFSGRNRPQHF
TGCGCCAGCAGCTTTTCCGGGCGCAATCGGCCCCAGCATTTT
>NA|many|TRBV6-2/TRBV6-3|TRBJ2-7
CASSSLGTTYEQYF
TGTGCCAGCAGTTCCCTGGGTACTACCTACGAGCAGTACTTC
>TRBD2|many|TRBV18|TRBJ2-3
CASSRGSTDTQYF
TGTGCCAGCTCCCGCGGGAGTACAGATACGCAGTATTTT
>TRBD1|many|TRBV12-3/TRBV12-4|TRBJ2-5
CASSFSTGGAETQYF
TGTGCCAGCAGTTTTTCCACAGGGGGCGCGGAGACCCAGTACTTC
>NA|few|TRBV27|TRBJ2-2
CASSLQPNTGELFF
TGTGCCAGCAGTTTACAACCGAACACCGGGGAGCTGTTTTTT
>NA|many|TRBV6-5|TRBJ1-2
CASSDEAPGGGYTF
TGTGCCAGCAGCGACGAGGCCCCGGGTGGTGGCTACACCTTC
>NA|NA|TRBV2|TRBJ2-5
CASSERGGETQYF
TGTGCCAGCAGTGAACGCGGCGGAGAGACCCAGTACTTC
>NA|NA|TRBV29-1|TRBJ2-4
CSVAGGTKNIQYF
NA
>NA|NA|TRBV5-1|TRBJ1-1
CASRGLVSIEAFF
TGCGCCAGCAGAGGGCTTGTGAGCATTGAAGCTTTCTTT
>NA|NA|TRBV4-1|TRBJ2-7
CASSQDAYGDTYGQYF
TGCGCCAGCAGCCAAGACGCGTACGGAGATACCTACGGGCAATACTTC
>NA|few|TRBV11-2|TRBJ2-2
CASSLYRTGELFF
TGTGCCAGTAGCTTGTATAGGACTGGGGAGCTGTTTTTT
>TRBD1|NA|TRBV5-1|TRBJ1-1
CASSGTAGSNTEAFF
TGCGCCAGCAGTGGGACAGCGGGGTCTAACACTGAAGCTTTCTTT
>NA|few|TRBV5-4|TRBJ2-3
CASSLGATRRSDTRYF
TGTGCCAGCAGCTTGGGGGCCACTAGACGCTCAGATACGCGGTATTTT
>NA|NA|TRBV29-1|TRBJ2-7
CSVKGKGGSYEQYF
TGCAGCGTTAAAGGGAAAGGGGGATCCTACGAGCAGTACTTC